This TCR beta chain was obtained from a study of control samples from healthy donors and cancer patients. This CDR3 comprises 12 residues. V gave up 6 bases and J gave up 3 bases; unmatched junction bases: 1. Germline CDR1 and CDR2: MNHNY and SVGAGI (reference sequence). Assay: immunoSEQ multiplex PCR; the TCRdb copy retains only in-frame clones and omits some. Of about 55,000 clones detected, about 96% appear once; the ten largest clones hold about 1%. This clone showed up just once. Sequenced sample: blood. This receptor was taken from a woman younger than 30 in good health. The chain is built from TRBV6-6 and TRBJ2-5; 7 bases match TRBD2. The CDR3 nucleotides read TGTGCCAGCAGGAGCGGGGAAGAGACCCAGTACTTC. Translated: CASRSGEETQYF.